Below are 8 T cell receptor beta chains sequenced from a single sample in a study of cytomegalovirus exposure and HLA in healthy donors. Only in-frame clones appear in the TCRdb table, and some are missing; sequencing was by immunoSEQ multiplex PCR. This table holds around 300,000 clones, approximately 88% found once. Sequencing used PBMCs. These receptors were obtained from a woman between 18 and 30 years old in good health and CMV-seronegative.

V usage is TRBV28 and J usage is TRBJ2-2, with TRBD2 as a possible D gene (6 bases). Germline V gene lookup returns CDR1 MDHEN and CDR2 SYDVKM. Trimming left V 3 bases short and J 2 bases short, with 10 bases between. CDR3 length equals 15 residues. For the CDR3, the DNA is TGTGCCAGCAGTTTGCTGGGACTTAACACCGGGGAGCTGTTTTTT. This sequence encodes CASSLLGLNTGELFF.

The chain joins TRBV18 to TRBJ2-3; a weak D match, TRBD1 (6 bases). Germline V lookup: CDR1 KGHSH, CDR2 LQKENI. The CDR3 extends over 15 amino acids. V was cut by 4 bases and J by 3 bases, with 14 bases left in between. The CDR3 reads CASSREQGRTDTQYF. In DNA form, the CDR3 reads TGTGCCAGCTCACGGGAACAGGGACGAACAGATACGCAGTATTTT.

V gene TRBV5-1 combines with J gene TRBJ1-2; 9 nucleotides agree with TRBD1. Germline assignment: CDR1 SGHRS and CDR2 YFSETQ. CDR3 length equals 17 residues. Trimming took 0 bases from V and 2 from J; bases not matched to a gene: 8. CDR3 DNA sequence: TGCGCCAGCAGCTTGGACGGGACAGGGTTGTACAACTATGGCTACACCTTC. It translates to CASSLDGTGLYNYGYTF.

The chain recombines TRBV2 with TRBJ2-1, with 10 positions matching TRBD1. The J segment lost 0 bases and the V segment lost 5 bases, leaving 10 bases of the junction unmatched. The CDR3 is made up of 18 amino acids. CDR1 is SNHLY, CDR2 FYNNEI, per germline. This CDR3 reads CASSTLGGQGSSYNEQFF. Here the CDR3 DNA reads TGTGCCAGCAGTACCTTGGGGGGACAGGGGAGCTCCTACAATGAGCAGTTCTTC.

The J gene is TRBJ1-1, the V gene TRBV18; tentatively, D is TRBD1 (5 bases). V shed 3 bases and J shed 3 bases, with 20 bases lying between them. Germline loops: CDR1 KGHSH, CDR2 LQKENI. This CDR3 spans 17 amino acids. The DNA for the CDR3 is TGTGCCAGCTCACCCGAACGGCAGGGCTCAGCGTACACTGAAGCTTTCTTT. Translating it yields CASSPERQGSAYTEAFF.

The V call is TRBV27, the J call TRBJ1-6, with 8 bases that match TRBD1. CDR3 length equals 16 residues. The V segment lost 3 bases and the J segment 7 bases; nucleotides outside the gene matches: 8. Looked up from germline, CDR1 is MNHEY and CDR2 is SMNVEV (reference sequence). This chain's CDR3 is CASSLGQVIRNSPLHF. In DNA, the CDR3 is TGTGCCAGCAGTTTGGGACAGGTAATCCGGAATTCACCCCTCCACTTT.

V usage is TRBV7-2 and J usage is TRBJ2-3, with D maybe TRBD1 (5 bases). Between the trimmed V and J ends, which lost 6 bases and 0 bases, there was a span of 10 bases. Germline lookup yields CDR1 SGHTA and CDR2 FQGNSA. The CDR3 has 14 residues. In nucleotides, the CDR3 is TGTGCCAGCAGAGAACAGGTCAGCACAGATACGCAGTATTTT. It yields the protein CASREQVSTDTQYF.

The rearrangement joins TRBV15 to TRBJ2-1, with TRBD2 identical over 13 bases. V was pared by 0 bases and J by 6 bases, with 8 bases of the junction left unmatched. In germline, CDR1 is LNHNV, CDR2 YYDKDF (reference sequence). The CDR3 runs to 18 residues. Here the CDR3 reads CATSRDWSLAGGINEQFF. The CDR3 region has the DNA TGTGCCACCAGCAGAGACTGGTCACTAGCGGGAGGGATCAATGAGCAGTTCTTC.